This passage covers 11 T cell receptor beta chains from one sample sequenced in a study of technical replicates of blood from four donors. The assay was immunoSEQ multiplex PCR, and TCRdb's table has in-frame clones only and misses some. Among about 88,000 clones listed, around 94% were seen once. Sequenced sample: T cells isolated from PBMCs. These TCRs come from a human donor in good health.

The rearrangement joins TRBV5-1 to TRBJ2-5, with 8 bases lining up with TRBD2. From germline, CDR1 is SGHRS and CDR2 YFSETQ. The CDR3 sequence is 14 residues long. The V segment lost 1 base and the J segment 4 bases; nucleotides outside the gene matches: 3. CDR3 in DNA: TGCGCCAGCAGCTTGCCCGGGGGGGGAGAGACCCAGTACTTC. Translation gives CASSLPGGGETQYF.

This clone occurred once. The V gene is TRBV19, the J gene TRBJ2-1, with a tentative D call TRBD2 (6 bases). Germline V gene sequence: CDR1 LNHDA, CDR2 SQIVND (reference sequence). The CDR3 totals 15 residues. V was clipped by 5 bases and J by 2 bases, with 13 bases between them. The CDR3 here is CASSPGRRAYNEQFF. DNA for the CDR3: TGTGCCAGTAGTCCGGGACGGAGGGCCTACAATGAGCAGTTCTTC. Full variable domain (remainder filled in from reference TRBV19 and TRBJ2-1): DGGITQSPKYLFRKEGQNVTLSCEQNLNHDAMYWYRQDPGQGLRLIYYSQIVNDFQKGDIAEGYSVSREKKESFPLTVTSAQKNPTAFYLCASSPGRRAYNEQFFGPGTRLTVL.

The chain is built from TRBV30 and TRBJ1-2; D remains unclear. Per the germline V gene, CDR1 is GTSNPN and CDR2 is SVGIG (reference sequence). The CDR3 length is 13 residues. Trimming cost V 2 bases and J 4 bases, with 11 bases left between them. The CDR3 DNA reads TGTGCCTGGAGTAACCTTATAGTCTATGGCTACACCTTC. It codes for CAWSNLIVYGYTF.

The chain recombines TRBV19 with TRBJ1-2; perhaps TRBD1 as D (6 bases). V was shortened by 3 bases and J by 4 bases, with 12 bases between the two germline ends. The germline CDR1 and CDR2 sequences are LNHDA and SQIVND (reference sequence). The CDR3 has 14 residues. This CDR3 is CASSIGAGAYGYTF. In nucleotides, the CDR3 is TGTGCCAGTAGTATCGGCGCAGGGGCCTATGGCTACACCTTC.

V is TRBV4-2 and J is TRBJ1-3; D remains ambiguous. Trimming left V 0 bases short and J 0 bases short, with 12 bases between. The CDR3 loop spans 17 amino acids. The germline gives CDR1 LGHNA, CDR2 YNFKEQ. CDR3 region: CASSQDSRVASGNTIYF. The CDR3 DNA reads as TGTGCCAGCAGCCAAGATTCGAGGGTCGCCTCTGGAAACACCATATATTTT.

J is TRBJ2-2 and V is TRBV7-2; D is unresolved. This CDR3 has 12 residues. V lost 5 bases to trimming and J lost 3 bases, with 4 bases between them. Germline assignment: CDR1 SGHTA and CDR2 FQGNSA. CDR3 DNA: TGTGCCAGCAGCCCGTACACCGGGGAGCTGTTTTTT. Its protein product is CASSPYTGELFF. Filled out from reference TRBV7-2 and TRBJ2-2, the complete variable domain reads GAGVSQSPSNKVTEKGKDVELRCDPISGHTALYWYRQSLGQGLEFLIYFQGNSAPDKSGLPSDRFSAERTGGSVSTLTIQRTQQEDSAVYLCASSPYTGELFFGEGSRLTVL.

V is TRBV7-9 and J is TRBJ2-5, with 8 bases matching TRBD1. Germline V CDR1 and CDR2: SEHNR, FQNEAQ (reference sequence). The V and J ends lost 5 bases and 5 bases, in that order; junction bases with no gene match: 4. The CDR3 loop spans 13 amino acids. CDR3 sequence reads: CASSKTGVETQYF. The CDR3 bases are TGTGCCAGCAGCAAGACAGGGGTCGAGACCCAGTACTTC.

The rearrangement links TRBV28 to TRBJ2-5; D is unresolved. The CDR3 runs to 13 residues. CDR1 MDHEN and CDR2 SYDVKM come from the germline V gene. V was clipped by 10 bases and J by 5 bases, with 17 bases between them. CDR3 protein: CATYLESSETQYF. Written as DNA, the CDR3 is TGTGCCACATACCTAGAGAGTAGCGAGACCCAGTACTTC.

This chain connects TRBV7-2 to TRBJ2-5, with a possible D match to TRBD1 (6 bases). Trimming cost V 6 bases and J 2 bases, with 13 bases left between them. CDR1 is SGHTA, CDR2 FQGNSA, per germline. The CDR3 is made up of 14 amino acids. The CDR3: CASRRQVGQETQYF. For the CDR3, the DNA is TGTGCCAGCAGAAGACAGGTCGGACAAGAGACCCAGTACTTC.

The chain recombines TRBV4-1 with TRBJ2-5; 10 bases fit TRBD2. Losses at the gene ends were 2 bases for V and 3 bases for J; bases not matched to a gene: 3. This CDR3 has 15 amino acids. Germline V gene data show CDR1 as MGHRA and CDR2 as YSYEKL. The CDR3 DNA sequence: TGCGCCAGCAGCCAACTAACTAGCGGGGAAGAGACCCAGTACTTC. Encoded protein: CASSQLTSGEETQYF.

The chain couples TRBV2 to TRBJ2-7; D is perhaps TRBD1 (5 bases). Deletions cut 4 bases from V and 6 bases from J, with 10 bases between. CDR1 is SNHLY and CDR2 is FYNNEI in the germline V gene. The CDR3 runs to 12 residues. The CDR3 sequence: CASSARVAEQYF. The CDR3 DNA reads as TGTGCCAGCAGTGCCAGGGTCGCCGAGCAGTACTTC.